In its sample, the clone carrying this T cell receptor (beta chain) was seen a few times. The data were produced by immunoSEQ multiplex PCR, yet TCRdb's version contains in-frame clones alone and is incomplete. Of some 120,000 clones in the sample, 75% to 95% were seen once. These data come from a study of control samples from healthy donors and cancer patients. Trimming removed 5 bases from V and 0 bases from J, with 11 bases in between. CDR1 LNHDA and CDR2 SQIVND come from the germline V gene (reference sequence). This CDR3 contains 15 residues. The receptor was isolated from a man between 18 and 35 years old in good health. The sequenced sample consisted of blood. This chain links TRBV19 with TRBJ2-1; a possible D gene is TRBD2 (6 bases). The chain's CDR3 is CASSQTSSSYNEQFF. CDR3 nucleotide sequence: TGTGCCAGTAGTCAAACTAGCAGCTCCTACAATGAGCAGTTCTTC. The variable domain in full, completed from reference TRBV19 and TRBJ2-1, reads DGGITQSPKYLFRKEGQNVTLSCEQNLNHDAMYWYRQDPGQGLRLIYYSQIVNDFQKGDIAEGYSVSREKKESFPLTVTSAQKNPTAFYLCASSQTSSSYNEQFFGPGTRLTVL.